This T cell receptor (beta chain) was sequenced during a study of blood T cell repertoires in COVID-19. Study at large: The United States, Italy and Spain supplied acute and convalescent COVID-19 samples. T cells, B-cell-depleted T cells, or PBMCs supplied cDNA or gDNA.

The CDR3 sequence is 14 residues long. The junction had 7 bases not matched to a gene; V was cut back by 6 bases and J by 4 bases. Per the germline V gene, CDR1 is SNHLY and CDR2 is FYNNEI. Original methodology: Amplifying reference gene primers gave estimates of nucleated cell counts. The data were produced by immunoSEQ multiplex PCR, yet TCRdb's version contains in-frame clones alone and is incomplete. V, J and clone size are those of that table, while D and trimming were read from the DNA. The sample includes 170,000 or so clones, approximately 87% of them seen just once. The receptor's source is a woman aged 18-29 years who had recovered from COVID-19. The rearrangement joins TRBV2 to TRBJ1-1, with 8 bases matching TRBD1. Input material: peripheral blood. Written as DNA, the CDR3 is TGTGCCAGCAGGCAACAGGGGGGGGGCACTGAAGCTTTCTTT. Its protein product is CASRQQGGGTEAFF.